This entry lists 15 T cell receptor beta chains sequenced from one sample in a study of T-cell reconstitution after alpha-beta-depleted transplantation in children (dated by TCRdb to 2016 to 2017). The intended sense of this specimen's treatment or condition label: allogeneic hematopoietic cell transplantation with graft depleted of TCRalphabeta T cells and CD19 B cells. The method was PCR. TCRdb lists the instrument as Illumina HiSeq 2500. TCR libraries were prepared with molecular barcoding, using unique molecular identifiers to normalize TCRbeta repertoire quantification. TCRdb passed the public sequencing reads through fastp at Q25 and MiXCR, retaining productive beta sequences. Each CDR3 protein appears once, grouped with its most common genes and DNA. For this sample there are 70,000 to 95,000 distinct CDR3 sequences; around 15% appear just once. Around a fifth of the sample is in the top ten clones.

Sequencing used PBMCs, mostly from graft donor cells, obtained 180 days after TCRalphabeta/CD19-depleted stem cell transplant. These receptors all stem from a male patient between 2 and 10 years old who had a stem cell transplant for acute lymphoblastic leukemia, so the T cells may come from the graft donor.

The chain has TRBV5-1 and TRBJ1-1; D unclear. Trimming left V 4 bases short and J 3 bases short, with 16 bases between. CDR3 size: 15 residues. Germline assignment: CDR1 SGHRS and CDR2 YFSETQ. The CDR3 DNA reads TGCGCCAGCAGCCCACGGGGTTCCGGGGACACTGAAGCTTTCTTT. Its protein is CASSPRGSGDTEAFF. Filled out from reference TRBV5-1 and TRBJ1-1, the complete variable domain reads KAGVTQTPRYLIKTRGQQVTLSCSPISGHRSVSWYQQTPGQGLQFLFEYFSETQRNKGNFPGRFSGRQFSNSRSEMNVSTLELGDSALYLCASSPRGSGDTEAFFGQGTRLTVV.

This chain uses TRBV6-2 or TRBV6-3 with TRBJ1-1, with 7 positions matching TRBD1. CDR3 length: 12 residues. Germline V lookup: CDR1 MNHEY, CDR2 SVGEGT. With V trimmed by 10 bases and J by 5 bases, 7 bases remained unmatched. The CDR3 is CAIRQGWTEAFF. CDR3 nucleotide sequence: TGTGCCATCCGACAGGGTTGGACTGAAGCTTTCTTT.

This chain connects TRBV3-1 to TRBJ2-1; no clear D gene. In germline, CDR1 is LGHDT, CDR2 YNNKEL (reference sequence). The germline V and J ends were trimmed by 1 base and 2 bases, with 15 bases remaining between them. This CDR3 comprises 17 residues. The CDR3 loop is CASSQGIRPTPYNEQFF. CDR3 DNA: TGTGCCAGCAGCCAAGGAATCAGGCCCACCCCCTACAATGAGCAGTTCTTC.

The chain recombines TRBV7-6 with TRBJ1-1; possible D gene TRBD1, 5 bases. From germline, CDR1 is SGHVS and CDR2 FNYEAQ. This CDR3 has 15 amino acids. The V end was cut by 5 bases, the J end by 2 bases, with 15 bases between. In DNA form, the CDR3 reads TGTGCCAGCAGCCTACAGGTTGGGAGAAACACTGAAGCTTTCTTT. Residues: CASSLQVGRNTEAFF.

This clonotype was observed a handful of times. The genes are TRBV29-1 and TRBJ2-2; D perhaps matches TRBD2 (6 bases). V was trimmed by 1 base and J by 4 bases, leaving 10 bases between them. This CDR3 is 14 amino acids long. Germline CDR1 reads SQVTM; CDR2 reads ANQGSEA. CDR3: CSVEGLASTGELFF. In nucleotides, the CDR3 is TGCAGCGTTGAAGGGCTAGCGAGCACCGGGGAGCTGTTTTTT.

This clonotype was counted a few times. The rearrangement uses TRBV7-9 and TRBJ2-1, with D possibly being TRBD1 (8 bases). CDR1 is SEHNR, CDR2 FQNEAQ, per germline (reference sequence). V lost 6 bases and J lost 4, with 19 bases in between. There are 16 residues in the CDR3. In DNA form, the CDR3 reads TGTGCCAGCAGGTCGCAACAGGGGGGGGTTTACAATGAGCAGTTCTTC. It codes for CASRSQQGGVYNEQFF.

This clonotype was recorded a few times. The chain has TRBV5-4 and TRBJ1-1; D remains unclear. V lost 5 bases and J lost 1, with 15 bases in between. The germline V gene encodes CDR1 SGHNT and CDR2 YYREEE (reference sequence). The CDR3 spans 15 residues. The CDR3 here is CASRSRTGGNTEAFF. The CDR3 bases are TGTGCCAGCAGGAGCCGGACGGGAGGGAACACTGAAGCTTTCTTT.

The chain couples TRBV2 to TRBJ2-1; D is unresolved. Trimming pared 4 bases from V and 8 bases from J, leaving 15 bases between. CDR1 and CDR2 (germline): SNHLY, FYNNEI. The CDR3 contains 14 residues. The CDR3 nucleotides are TGTGCCAGCAGTGCGGAGTACCTGAGCGATGAGCAGTTCTTC. Translation gives CASSAEYLSDEQFF.

This clonotype was seen more than once but under ten times. The chain uses TRBV18 and TRBJ2-1; TRBD2 agrees at 10 bases. V lost 3 bases, J lost 6 bases, and 2 bases stayed unmatched. Germline V gene data show CDR1 as KGHSH and CDR2 as LQKENI. The CDR3 extends over 14 amino acids. The CDR3 nucleotides are TGTGCCAGCTCACCCCCTAGCGGGGGCAATGAGCAGTTCTTC. This encodes CASSPPSGGNEQFF.

This clonotype has more than one count but fewer than ten. V is TRBV20-1 and J is TRBJ2-1, with a possible D match to TRBD1 (6 bases). Germline values: CDR1 DFQATT, CDR2 SNEGSKA (reference sequence). The V end was cut by 3 bases, the J end by 7 bases, with 19 bases between. The CDR3 contains 15 residues. The CDR3 is CSASPPNRVGNEQFF. In DNA, the CDR3 is TGCAGTGCTAGCCCCCCTAACAGGGTAGGGAATGAGCAGTTCTTC.

The gene calls are TRBV7-9 and TRBJ1-1; D is unclear. The germline CDR1 and CDR2 sequences are SEHNR and FQNEAQ (reference sequence). This CDR3 spans 13 amino acids. Trimming removed 2 bases from V and 1 base from J, with 5 bases in between. Written as DNA, the CDR3 is TGTGCCAGCAGCTTACTTCCGAACACTGAAGCTTTCTTT. It specifies CASSLLPNTEAFF. The variable domain in full, with the rest retrieved from reference TRBV7-9 and TRBJ1-1, is DTGVSQNPRHKITKRGQNVTFRCDPISEHNRLYWYRQTLGQGPEFLTYFQNEAQLEKSRLLSDRFSAERPKGSFSTLEIQRTEQGDSAMYLCASSLLPNTEAFFGQGTRLTVV.

The genes are TRBV6-1 and TRBJ1-3; D is ambiguous. Germline values: CDR1 MNHNS, CDR2 SASEGT. CDR3 length equals 17 residues. V was pared by 6 bases and J by 2 bases, with 20 bases between. The DNA for the CDR3 is TGTGCCAGCAGAAAAACCATCGGACCGATCCCTGGAAACACCATATATTTT. It specifies CASRKTIGPIPGNTIYF.

This clonotype was seen more than once but under ten times. The rearrangement uses TRBV18 and TRBJ2-1; a possible D gene is TRBD1 (6 bases). This CDR3 comprises 16 residues. Looked up from germline, CDR1 is KGHSH and CDR2 is LQKENI. V was clipped by 4 bases and J by 2 bases, with 15 bases between them. The CDR3 sequence: CASSRYRVGTYNEQFF. The DNA of the CDR3 is TGTGCCAGCTCACGATACAGGGTAGGAACCTACAATGAGCAGTTCTTC. Combining the CDR3 with reference TRBV18 and TRBJ2-1 gives the whole variable domain NAGVMQNPRHLVRRRGQEARLRCSPMKGHSHVYWYRQLPEEGLKFMVYLQKENIIDESGMPKERFSAEFPKEGPSILRIQQVVRGDSAAYFCASSRYRVGTYNEQFFGPGTRLTVL.

The table lists this clonotype with many counts. The chain has TRBV28 and TRBJ2-2; the D is unclear. This CDR3 has 13 residues. Germline CDR1 is MDHEN and CDR2 is SYDVKM. V was clipped by 4 bases and J by 10 bases, with 13 bases between them. The CDR3 loop reads CASSSRLFVELFF. As DNA, the CDR3 is TGTGCCAGCAGTTCGCGCCTTTTCGTGGAGCTGTTTTTT.

This clonotype was counted between two and nine times. The V call is TRBV20-1, the J call TRBJ2-1; 8 bases line up with TRBD2. Trimming removed 5 bases from V and 0 bases from J; junction bases left unmatched: 3. The germline gives CDR1 DFQATT, CDR2 SNEGSKA (reference sequence). This CDR3 is built from 14 residues. The CDR3 region is CSALAGSSYNEQFF. For the CDR3, the DNA is TGCAGTGCTCTAGCGGGCAGCTCCTACAATGAGCAGTTCTTC.